This T cell receptor (beta chain) was profiled in a study of blood T cell repertoires in COVID-19. Background on the study: The United States, Italy and Spain supplied acute and convalescent COVID-19 samples. In each case, the material was cDNA or gDNA derived from T cells, B-cell-depleted T cells, or PBMCs.

In the authors' workflow: Scientists estimated how many nucleated cells there were by amplifying reference gene primers. TCRdb keeps only in-frame clones here, not all; method: immunoSEQ multiplex PCR. V, J and clone size derive from that table, while D and trimming were established from the DNA sequence. The sample comprises approximately 230,000 clones, just over 85% of which are singletons, and 2% to 2.5% rests with the top ten. Germline CDR1 and CDR2: SEHNR and FQNEAQ (reference sequence). The CDR3 is 15 amino acids. The V gene lost 11 bases and the J gene lost 3 bases, with 21 bases spanning the gap.

The specimen sequenced was peripheral blood. This sequence was found in a man younger than 40 who had recovered from COVID-19. V gene TRBV7-9 combines with J gene TRBJ2-3; D may be TRBD1 (6 bases). CDR3 in amino acids: CAVRQAPLETDTQYF. The CDR3 region has the DNA TGTGCCGTCAGACAGGCTCCTTTAGAAACAGATACGCAGTATTTT.